This T cell receptor beta chain was observed in a study of T-cell memory formation after mild COVID-19. Whole-study results and caveats: Second-wave clones with a day 37 peak had unconfirmed SARS-CoV-2 specificity.

The authors produced TCR alpha and TCR beta cDNA libraries with sample barcodes and UMIs by 5'RACE using constant-segment primers. MiXCR, applied by TCRdb to the 5' RACE reads, yields one record per CDR3 protein. The data contain 350,000 to 450,000 distinct CDR3 sequences, approximately 29% of them seen just once; the ten biggest clones take up 13%. In the case of this clonotype: Its matching antigen is unknown.

J was trimmed by 2 bases and V by 5 bases; bases with no gene match: 9. The length of the CDR3 is 17 residues. Germline-derived CDR1 and CDR2 are SGHRS and YFSETQ. The sequence derives from an adult woman who had mild COVID-19 (a few samples of this study predate the infection). Cell type and time point are not known. The V gene is TRBV5-1, the J gene TRBJ2-6; 8 bases fit TRBD1. Source material: PBMCs or a T cell subset sorted from them (not recorded which). The CDR3 sequence: CASREPGGRAGANVLTF. The CDR3, as DNA: TGCGCCAGCAGGGAGCCAGGGGGCCGTGCTGGGGCCAACGTCCTGACTTTC.